The rows below give T cell receptor beta chains drawn from one sample of a study of persistence of HIV-infected CD4 T cells. TCRdb's copy holds only in-frame clones and misses some; the assay was immunoSEQ multiplex PCR. Found here are under 15,000 clones, roughly 71% of them singletons; the top ten hold 15% to 20%. These receptors lack a known antigen. This specimen was CD4+ T cells sorted from PBMCs after roughly 17-hour stimulation, taken from a patient who received antiretroviral therapy. Receptor source: an adult man with HIV who was CMV-seropositive. The CDR3 runs from the conserved cysteine through the conserved F or W. D genes are given only for firm matches. Some rows have no size entry. The others give once, few or many, or a class for an expanded clone.

d_gene | abundance | j_gene | v_gene | CDR3aa | CDR3nt
TRBD1 | . | TRBJ2-2 | TRBV18 | CASSPIGQGRTGELFF | TGTGCCAGCTCACCAATCGGACAGGGGCGGACCGGGGAGCTGTTTTTT
TRBD2 | . | TRBJ2-6 | TRBV2 | CASDRGGSGANVLTF | TGTGCCAGCGACCGGGGGGGCTCTGGGGCCAACGTCCTGACTTTC
. | . | TRBJ1-6 | TRBV7-9 | CASSPQGGSYNSPLHF | TGTGCCAGCAGCCCCCAAGGCGGCTCCTATAATTCACCCCTCCACTTT
. | . | TRBJ1-6 | TRBV19 | CASVDGFNSPLHF | TGTGCCAGTGTTGACGGATTTAATTCACCCCTCCACTTT
TRBD2 | . | TRBJ2-3 | TRBV5-4 | CASSLGGLAVPRAQYF | TGTGCCAGCAGCCTGGGAGGACTAGCGGTTCCGCGGGCGCAGTATTTT
. | few | TRBJ1-2 | TRBV12-5 | CASGYTENYGYTF | TGTGCTAGTGGCTACACGGAGAACTATGGCTACACCTTC
. | . | TRBJ2-1 | TRBV28 | CASSSGGGWNEQFF | TGTGCCAGCAGTTCCGGGGGAGGATGGAATGAGCAGTTCTTC
TRBD2 | few | TRBJ2-1 | TRBV3-1/TRBV3-2 | CASSQTSGEQFF | TGTGCCAGCAGCCAGACTAGCGGTGAGCAGTTCTTC
. | . | TRBJ2-3 | TRBV4-1 | CASSQQEDTQYF | TGCGCCAGCAGCCAACAGGAAGATACGCAGTATTTT
. | . | TRBJ2-1 | TRBV5-1 | CASSPGQSSLHEQFF | TGCGCCAGCAGCCCAGGACAGTCATCGCTTCATGAGCAGTTCTTC
. | . | TRBJ1-2 | TRBV10-3 | CAISESNGAGGYTF | TGTGCCATCAGTGAGTCGAACGGGGCGGGCGGCTACACCTTC
. | . | TRBJ1-5 | TRBV21-1 | CASSSRQGLSIWGNQPQHF | TGTGCCAGCAGCTCCCGACAGGGGTTGAGTATATGGGGCAATCAGCCCCAGCATTTT
. | . | TRBJ1-2 | TRBV6-1 | CASSEEITPYGYTF | TGTGCCAGCAGTGAAGAGATCACCCCTTATGGCTACACCTTC
. | . | TRBJ1-2 | TRBV9 | CASSVVSANYGYTF | TGTGCCAGCAGCGTAGTGTCAGCTAACTATGGCTACACCTTC
TRBD1 | few | TRBJ2-6 | TRBV18 | CASSPGTGGPFSGANVLTF | TGTGCCAGCTCGCCCGGGACAGGGGGTCCCTTCTCTGGGGCCAACGTCCTGACTTTC
TRBD2 | . | TRBJ2-1 | TRBV4-1 | CASSPGLASYNEQFF | TGCGCCAGCAGCCCGGGACTAGCCTCCTACAATGAGCAGTTCTTC
. | few | TRBJ2-7 | TRBV19 | CASSMRTMSSYEQYF | TGTGCCAGTAGTATGCGGACAATGAGCTCCTACGAGCAGTACTTC
. | . | TRBJ2-1 | TRBV3-1/TRBV3-2 | CASSQELVSYNEQFF | TGTGCCAGCAGCCAAGAACTAGTCTCCTACAATGAGCAGTTCTTC
. | . | TRBJ2-1 | TRBV11-2 | CASSLDLVGVSSYNEQFF | TGTGCCAGCAGCTTAGATCTAGTGGGAGTAAGCTCCTACAATGAGCAGTTCTTC
TRBD1 | . | TRBJ1-6 | TRBV7-6 | CASSSNPGQGIPLHF | TGTGCCAGCAGCTCCAACCCGGGACAGGGGATTCCCCTCCACTTT
. | . | TRBJ2-7 | TRBV19 | CASANGGGYEQYF | TGTGCCAGTGCGAACGGGGGCGGGTACGAGCAGTACTTC
. | few | TRBJ2-7 | TRBV6-6 | CASRSRGVEQYF | TGTGCCAGCAGGAGCAGGGGCGTAGAGCAGTACTTC
TRBD2 | . | TRBJ2-7 | TRBV2 | CASRSTGGTYEQYF | TGTGCCAGCAGGAGCACGGGGGGGACCTACGAGCAGTACTTC
TRBD2 | . | TRBJ2-3 | TRBV4-1 | CASSQQVGTRGTDTQYF | TGCGCCAGCAGCCAACAGGTGGGGACTAGGGGCACAGATACGCAGTATTTT
. | . | TRBJ2-3 | TRBV5-1 | CASSLVHSTDTQYF | TGCGCCAGCAGCTTGGTCCACTCCACAGATACGCAGTATTTT
. | once | TRBJ1-3 | TRBV7-8 | CASSLSGQRTSGNTIYF | TGTGCCAGCAGCTTATCAGGACAACGGACCTCTGGAAACACCATATATTTT
. | large | TRBJ2-2 | TRBV11-3 | CASSFKDSNTGELFF | TGTGCCAGCAGCTTTAAGGACTCGAACACCGGGGAGCTGTTTTTT
TRBD1 | . | TRBJ1-5 | TRBV25-1 | CASSDPGTVNLPQHF | TGTGCCAGCAGTGATCCCGGGACAGTCAATTTGCCCCAGCATTTT
. | . | TRBJ2-3 | TRBV14 | CASSQVLGRTQYF | TGTGCCAGCAGCCAAGTATTGGGAAGGACGCAGTATTTT
. | few | TRBJ2-3 | TRBV24-1 | CATSESTDTQYF | TGTGCCACCAGCGAAAGCACAGATACGCAGTATTTT
TRBD1 | few | TRBJ1-6 | TRBV2 | CASSVDRVNSPLHF | TGTGCCAGCAGTGTTGACAGGGTAAATTCACCCCTCCACTTT
. | . | TRBJ2-7 | TRBV7-2 | CASSLALGGEQYF | TGTGCCAGCAGCTTAGCGCTCGGCGGCGAGCAGTACTTC
TRBD1 | . | TRBJ1-2 | TRBV5-1 | CASSLVGQGGGGYTF | TGCGCCAGCAGCTTGGTAGGCCAGGGGGGAGGCGGCTACACCTTC
. | . | TRBJ2-3 | TRBV28 | CASSLLKRPTDTQYF | TGTGCCAGCAGTTTATTGAAACGTCCTACAGATACGCAGTATTTT
TRBD2 | . | TRBJ2-7 | TRBV7-9 | CASSRQRGGGEQYF | TGTGCCAGCAGCCGTCAGCGGGGTGGCGGCGAGCAGTACTTC
. | . | TRBJ2-2 | TRBV21-1 | CASSIPRTGEDTGELFF | TGTGCCAGCAGCATCCCACGGACAGGGGAAGACACCGGGGAGCTGTTTTTT
TRBD2 | . | TRBJ2-3 | TRBV7-8 | CASSLRASGDVSTDTQYF | TGTGCCAGCAGCTTAAGGGCTAGCGGGGACGTTAGCACAGATACGCAGTATTTT
. | few | TRBJ1-5 | TRBV10-1 | CASSQAQQPQHF | TGCGCCAGCAGTCAGGCTCAACAGCCCCAGCATTTT
. | few | TRBJ1-5 | TRBV2 | CASSPTGYSNQPQHF | TGTGCCAGCAGCCCGACGGGTTATAGCAATCAGCCCCAGCATTTT
. | . | TRBJ2-3 | TRBV21-1 | CASSPRRGTDTQYF | TGTGCCAGCTCACCCCGAAGGGGCACAGATACGCAGTATTTT
. | . | TRBJ2-7 | TRBV20-1 | CSASRGYDRAYEQYF | TGCAGTGCTAGTCGGGGGTATGACAGGGCCTACGAGCAGTACTTC
. | . | TRBJ1-4 | TRBV28 | CASSQSGFVREKLFF | TGTGCCAGCAGTCAATCAGGGTTCGTTAGAGAAAAACTGTTTTTT
. | . | TRBJ2-1 | TRBV11-3 | CASARGGASNEQFF | TGTGCCAGCGCCAGGGGGGGGGCCTCCAATGAGCAGTTCTTC
. | once | TRBJ2-1 | TRBV18 | CASSLDGVSYNEQFF | TGTGCCAGCTCACTGGACGGAGTCTCTTACAATGAGCAGTTCTTC
TRBD1 | few | TRBJ2-7 | TRBV6-1 | CASSELTGSSYEQYF | TGTGCCAGCAGTGAACTGACAGGGAGCTCCTACGAGCAGTACTTC
. | . | TRBJ1-4 | TRBV19 | CASSIFRRVNEKLFF | TGTGCCAGTAGTATATTTCGGCGGGTTAATGAAAAACTGTTTTTT
TRBD2 | . | TRBJ2-5 | TRBV5-8 | CASSPPQPSGGQETQYF | TGTGCCAGCAGCCCCCCCCAGCCTAGCGGGGGCCAAGAGACCCAGTACTTC
. | . | TRBJ1-6 | TRBV28 | CASSSLPTGPLSSYNSPLHF | TGTGCCAGCAGCTCCCTCCCGACAGGCCCCCTGAGCTCCTATAATTCACCCCTCCACTTT
TRBD2 | once | TRBJ2-7 | TRBV9 | CASSVVAGGYEQYF | TGTGCCAGCAGCGTAGTAGCGGGGGGTTACGAGCAGTACTTC
. | . | TRBJ1-6 | TRBV21-1 | CASSKERQGGASSPLHF | TGTGCCAGCAGCAAAGAGAGACAGGGGGGAGCCAGTTCACCCCTCCACTTT